The 21 T cell receptor beta chains presented below share a single source sample, sequenced in a study of blood T cell repertoires in COVID-19. The assay was immunoSEQ multiplex PCR, and TCRdb's table has in-frame clones only and misses some. The data show tens of thousands of clones, with roughly 80% seen just once and approximately 25% held by the top ten. The sequenced sample consisted of peripheral blood. The receptors originated from a human donor with acute or convalescent COVID-19. The donor label of this sample is uncertain.

This chain uses TRBV3-1 (or the pseudogene TRBV3-2) with TRBJ2-1; D ambiguous. With 4 bases removed from V and 10 bases from J, the gap between germline ends came to 14 bases. CDR1 LGHDT and CDR2 YNNKEL come from the germline V gene (reference sequence). The CDR3 sequence is 13 residues long. As DNA, the CDR3 is TGTGCCAGCAGCCTTCTCCACTTGCGGGAGCAGTTCTTC. Translated: CASSLLHLREQFF.

The rearrangement joins TRBV6-1 to TRBJ2-1; 8 positions agree with TRBD2. V gave up 0 bases and J gave up 7 bases; unmatched junction bases: 8. This CDR3 is 16 amino acids long. CDR1 is MNHNS and CDR2 is SASEGT in the germline V gene. DNA of the CDR3: TGTGCCAGCAGTGAAGCATGGGCGGGAGGTAAGAATGAGCAGTTCTTC. The encoded protein is CASSEAWAGGKNEQFF.

This clone was seen a handful of times. The chain has TRBV3-1 (or the pseudogene TRBV3-2) and TRBJ2-7; 11 bases match TRBD2. The CDR3 consists of 15 residues. V was pared by 1 base and J by 4 bases, with 3 bases of the junction left unmatched. Germline loops: CDR1 LGHDT, CDR2 YNNKEL (reference sequence). CDR3 amino acids: CASSQVLAGGYEQYF. CDR3 nucleotide sequence: TGTGCCAGCAGCCAAGTGTTAGCGGGAGGGTACGAGCAGTACTTC.

This clone was seen just once. The J gene is TRBJ1-5, the V gene TRBV3-1 (or the pseudogene TRBV3-2), with unresolved D. CDR3 size: 15 residues. Trimming removed 0 bases from V and 6 bases from J, with 12 bases in between. CDR1 and CDR2 from the germline V gene are LGHDT and YNNKEL (reference sequence). In DNA form, the CDR3 reads TGTGCCAGCAGCCAAGATCTGAGGGAGAGTCAGCCCCAGCATTTT. This translates into CASSQDLRESQPQHF.

The chain links TRBV6-5 to TRBJ2-3; D possibly corresponds to TRBD2 (6 bases). The CDR3 extends over 11 amino acids. Germline CDR1 is MNHEY and CDR2 is SVGAGI. The ends were cut back, 6 bases at V and 6 bases at J, with 7 bases in the middle. CDR3 in DNA: TGTGCCAGCAGGGAGGGGGATACGCAGTATTTT. Residues: CASREGDTQYF.

This clone showed up just once. The chain recombines TRBV6-5 with TRBJ1-2; the D gene is possibly TRBD1 (6 bases). Germline CDR1 is MNHEY and CDR2 is SVGAGI. There are 14 residues in the CDR3. V shed 7 bases and J shed 4 bases, with 16 bases lying between them. CDR3 bases: TGTGCCAGCACGAGCGGGGGGCAGGTCTATGGCTACACCTTC. This gives the protein CASTSGGQVYGYTF.

The CDR3 DNA follows: TGCGCCAGCAGCTTGGGGACAGGGGTCGACGAGCAGTACTTC. It encodes CASSLGTGVDEQYF. V usage is TRBV5-1 and J usage is TRBJ2-7; 9 bases agree with TRBD1. The V segment lost 0 bases and the J segment 5 bases; nucleotides outside the gene matches: 3. Germline CDR1 is SGHRS and CDR2 is YFSETQ. There are 14 residues in the CDR3.

CDR3 amino acids: CASSQGLAVSTDTQYF. For the CDR3, the DNA is TGTGCCAGCAGCCAGGGACTAGCGGTAAGCACAGATACGCAGTATTTT. The rearrangement links TRBV5-8 to TRBJ2-3; TRBD2 matches at 11 bases. The germline V gene has CDR1 SGHTS and CDR2 YDEGEE. This CDR3 region has 16 residues. J gave up 0 bases and V 4 bases, and 4 bases lay outside the gene matches.

The gene calls are TRBV4-1 and TRBJ2-3; 11 bases agree with TRBD2. The CDR3 contains 20 residues. With 0 bases clipped from V and 1 base from J, the junction kept 12 bases outside the gene matches. Germline lookup yields CDR1 MGHRA and CDR2 YSYEKL. The CDR3 here is CASSQDRPEPGLAGTDTQYF. The CDR3 nucleotides read TGCGCCAGCAGCCAAGATAGGCCGGAACCGGGACTAGCGGGCACAGATACGCAGTATTTT.

This clone was detected only once. This chain uses TRBV18 with TRBJ1-5; TRBD1 is a possible D gene (5 bases). This CDR3 contains 15 residues. The ends were cut back, 2 bases at V and 5 bases at J, with 13 bases in the middle. CDR1 and CDR2 (germline): KGHSH, LQKENI. For the CDR3, the DNA is TGTGCCAGCTCACCAAAAGTGGGGGGGTATCAGCCCCAGCATTTT. Amino acid sequence: CASSPKVGGYQPQHF.

The chain links TRBV4-2 to TRBJ2-7; 10 bases are shared with TRBD2. V lost 0 bases and J lost 6; bases outside the gene matches: 5. Looked up from germline, CDR1 is LGHNA and CDR2 is YNFKEQ. The length of the CDR3 is 15 residues. This CDR3 is CASSQDQRGGGEQYF. The CDR3 DNA sequence: TGTGCCAGCAGCCAAGATCAGCGGGGGGGCGGCGAGCAGTACTTC.

The V gene is TRBV5-6, the J gene TRBJ2-5; possible D gene TRBD1, 6 bases. The CDR3 totals 12 residues. Germline V gives CDR1 SGHDT, CDR2 YYEEEE. Between the trimmed V and J ends, which lost 4 bases and 5 bases, there was a span of 9 bases. The CDR3 loop reads CASSRGMETQYF. In DNA, the CDR3 is TGTGCCAGCAGCAGGGGGATGGAGACCCAGTACTTC.

This rearrangement joins TRBV10-2 to TRBJ2-1; D is possibly TRBD2 (5 bases). V lost 8 bases to trimming and J lost 2 bases, with 10 bases between them. The CDR3 covers 13 residues. Germline V lookup: CDR1 WSHSY, CDR2 SAAADI. CDR3 in amino acids: CASADGAYNEQFF. In nucleotides, the CDR3 is TGCGCCAGCGCGGACGGGGCCTACAATGAGCAGTTCTTC.

This chain uses TRBV5-1 with TRBJ2-3, with D possibly matching TRBD1 (6 bases). This CDR3 is 13 amino acids long. V was trimmed by 6 bases and J by 5 bases, leaving 13 bases between them. Per the germline V gene, CDR1 is SGHRS and CDR2 is YFSETQ. CDR3 loop: CASNSGAGDTQYF. The DNA for the CDR3 is TGCGCCAGCAATTCAGGGGCCGGAGATACGCAGTATTTT.

This chain links TRBV13 with TRBJ2-1, with 7 bases fitting TRBD2. The CDR3 is 15 residues long. Germline V CDR1 and CDR2: PRHDT, FYEKMQ (reference sequence). Unmatched junction bases numbered 5, after V lost 3 bases and J lost 3 bases. The chain's CDR3 is CASSLERGLYNEQFF. CDR3 sequence (DNA): TGTGCCAGCAGCTTGGAGCGGGGACTCTACAATGAGCAGTTCTTC.

The chain has TRBV6-2 or TRBV6-3 and TRBJ2-2; 9 bases are shared with TRBD1. This CDR3 comprises 14 residues. With 5 bases clipped from V and 7 bases from J, the junction kept 5 bases outside the gene matches. Germline-derived CDR1 and CDR2 are MNHEY and SVGEGT. The CDR3 spells CASSTGGYGGELFF. CDR3 DNA: TGTGCCAGCAGTACAGGGGGCTATGGCGGGGAGCTGTTTTTT.

V usage is TRBV4-3 and J usage is TRBJ2-7, with a tentative D call TRBD2 (5 bases). CDR3 length equals 16 residues. Trimming removed 0 bases from V and 2 bases from J, with 14 bases in between. The germline V gene encodes CDR1 LGHNA and CDR2 YSLEER. CDR3 in DNA: TGCGCCAGCAGCCAAGATAATAGCGAACTCCCCTACGAGCAGTACTTC. This codes for CASSQDNSELPYEQYF.

V and J are TRBV4-3 and TRBJ2-4; maybe TRBD1 (6 bases). The V end was cut by 0 bases, the J end by 6 bases, with 12 bases between. The CDR3 is made up of 15 amino acids. Germline V gene sequence: CDR1 LGHNA, CDR2 YSLEER. CDR3 residues: CASSQDNTGLNIQYF. In nucleotides, the CDR3 is TGCGCCAGCAGCCAAGATAATACAGGGCTAAACATTCAGTACTTC.

This clone appeared a few times. The chain links TRBV27 to TRBJ2-1; TRBD1 aligns across 10 bases. V was pared by 5 bases and J by 4 bases, with 8 bases of the junction left unmatched. This CDR3 is 16 amino acids long. Germline CDR1 and CDR2: MNHEY and SMNVEV (reference sequence). In DNA form, the CDR3 reads TGTGCCAGCAGTATCCGGGACAGGGGACCTTACAATGAGCAGTTCTTC. Its protein is CASSIRDRGPYNEQFF.

This chain connects TRBV5-1 to TRBJ2-7; the match to TRBD2 covers 10 bases. V gave up 4 bases and J gave up 5 bases; unmatched junction bases: 12. Germline V gives CDR1 SGHRS, CDR2 YFSETQ. The length of the CDR3 is 16 residues. The CDR3 here is CASSLPSSGSYDEQYF. CDR3 DNA: TGCGCCAGCAGCCTACCTTCTAGCGGGAGTTACGACGAGCAGTACTTC.

The chain uses TRBV6-2 or TRBV6-3 and TRBJ1-2; D is perhaps TRBD1 (5 bases). The CDR3 length is 14 residues. Trimming stripped 0 bases from V and 2 bases from J, with 7 bases between. CDR1 is MNHEY and CDR2 is SVGEGT in the germline V gene. CDR3: CASSYSDSNYGYTF. CDR3 sequence (DNA): TGTGCCAGCAGTTACTCCGACAGCAACTATGGCTACACCTTC.